This T cell receptor (beta chain) stems from a study of blood T cell repertoires in COVID-19. This CDR3 is 13 amino acids long. The germline CDR1 and CDR2 sequences are LNHDA and SQIVND (reference sequence). Losses at the gene ends were 7 bases for V and 5 bases for J; bases not matched to a gene: 5. Some clones are missing from TCRdb's copy, which holds only in-frame ones; the method was immunoSEQ multiplex PCR. This table has a few hundred thousand clones, almost 90% appearing once. The clonotype originates from a woman aged 18-29 years with acute COVID-19. V gene TRBV19 combines with J gene TRBJ1-1, with 9 bases fitting TRBD1. What was sequenced was PBMCs or T cells enriched from blood (not recorded which). This CDR3 is CASTPTGGTEAFF. CDR3 nucleotides: TGTGCCAGTACCCCGACAGGGGGGACTGAAGCTTTCTTT.